This T cell receptor beta chain comes out of a study of shared clonotypes between healthy human individuals. Whole-study findings and limits: Compared with clonotypes that all four donors shared, non-shared clonotypes had lower generation probabilities.

Recent vaccinations or acute infections were absent in the healthy HIV-negative adult donors. In the CD4+ fraction, cells were divided into CD45RA+ naive and CD45RA-negative memory subsets. The germline CDR1 and CDR2 sequences are SGHRS and YFSETQ. J was trimmed by 3 bases and V by 7 bases; bases with no gene match: 4. This CDR3 spans 13 amino acids. A remark on this clone: Its cognate antigen is unknown.

The data were produced by immunoSEQ multiplex PCR, yet TCRdb's version contains in-frame clones alone and is incomplete. The table records about 2.3 million clones, 93% of them present only once. Material: naive CD4+ T cells from PBMCs. Subset of the sample: CD45RA+ positively selected. The clonotype comes from a man younger than 35 in good health. Some clones in this sample may be carry-over from other donors' samples. The chain couples TRBV5-1 to TRBJ2-7; 10 bases are shared with TRBD2. The DNA for the CDR3 is TGCGCCAGCGGGAGGACTAGCGGCTACGAGCAGTACTTC. Translating gives CASGRTSGYEQYF.